This T cell receptor (beta chain) is from a study of OX40 agonist ivuxolimab in advanced cancers. Sequencing used immunoSEQ multiplex PCR; TCRdb keeps in-frame clones, though not all of them. Here the sample spans about 70,000 clones, about 91% being singletons. Comments on this clone: The antigen is not known.

CDR1 is DFQATT and CDR2 is SNEGSKA in the germline V gene (reference sequence). Trimming took 6 bases from V and 2 from J, leaving 4 bases between them. This CDR3 contains 10 residues. Notes on the study in general: Averaging showed that CD8+ T cells had more expanded clones than CD4+ did. Expanded peripheral T cells had an undetermined antigen specificity. Among some nonresponders, normalized T-cell clonal expansion was also low. Doses of 0.1 to 3.0 mg/kg were accompanied by clonal expansion of CD4+ and CD8+ blood T cells by week 6.

V and J are TRBV20-1 and TRBJ1-1; unclear D gene. This clonotype originated in an adult with an advanced solid tumor such as melanoma, head and neck, liver or kidney cancer. Material: CD4+ or CD8+ T cells sorted from blood, obtained in a trial of the OX40 agonist ivuxolimab. CDR3 DNA sequence: TGCAGTGCATCTAACACTGAAGCTTTCTTT. Translation gives CSASNTEAFF.